What follows are 10 T cell receptor beta chains derived from one specimen sequenced in a study of blood T cell repertoires in COVID-19. Assay: immunoSEQ multiplex PCR; the TCRdb copy retains only in-frame clones and omits some. The repertoire holds about 68,000 clones, with about 91% as singletons. Material: peripheral blood. These receptor sequences come from a man aged 45-65 years with active COVID-19.

The rearrangement joins TRBV2 to TRBJ2-3, with 8 nucleotides matching TRBD1. Germline V gives CDR1 SNHLY, CDR2 FYNNEI. The V segment lost 7 bases and the J segment 2 bases; nucleotides outside the gene matches: 5. The CDR3 totals 14 residues. The CDR3 DNA sequence: TGTGCCAGCACGGACAGGGAATACACAGATACGCAGTATTTT. Residues: CASTDREYTDTQYF.

The V call is TRBV24-1, the J call TRBJ2-1; tentative D call: TRBD2 (6 bases). The V gene lost 3 bases and the J gene lost 3 bases, with 11 bases spanning the gap. This CDR3 comprises 15 residues. The germline V gene encodes CDR1 KGHDR and CDR2 SFDVKD. CDR3 region: CATSDPRDFYNEQFF. In nucleotides, the CDR3 is TGTGCCACCAGTGATCCACGGGACTTCTACAATGAGCAGTTCTTC.

This chain links TRBV5-1 with TRBJ2-2; 7 bases agree with TRBD1. From germline, CDR1 is SGHRS and CDR2 YFSETQ. The CDR3 totals 14 residues. After removal of 4 bases from V and 7 bases from J, the junction contained 7 bases not matched to a gene. CDR3 nucleotides: TGCGCCAGCAGCCCAAGACAGGGTAGCGGGGAGCTGTTTTTT. Its protein is CASSPRQGSGELFF.

V and J are TRBV19 and TRBJ2-1, with D perhaps TRBD2 (5 bases). The V and J ends lost 5 bases and 0 bases respectively, with 8 bases between them. The CDR3 totals 14 residues. The germline V gene has CDR1 LNHDA and CDR2 SQIVND (reference sequence). The CDR3 DNA sequence: TGTGCCAGTAGTGTTGGGAGCTCCTACAATGAGCAGTTCTTC. Amino acids: CASSVGSSYNEQFF.

DNA of the CDR3: TGTGCCAGCAGCCCAGTGAACAGGTATTCTGGCTACACCTTC. Translating it yields CASSPVNRYSGYTF. The chain links TRBV11-2 to TRBJ1-2; weak D call: TRBD1 (5 bases). The germline CDR1 and CDR2 sequences are SGHAT and FQNNGV. Deletions cut 5 bases from V and 7 bases from J, with 17 bases between. The CDR3 extends over 14 amino acids. Complete variable domain (other parts from reference TRBV11-2 and TRBJ1-2): EAGVAQSPRYKIIEKRQSVAFWCNPISGHATLYWYQQILGQGPKLLIQFQNNGVVDDSQLPKDRFSAERLKGVDSTLKIQPAKLEDSAVYLCASSPVNRYSGYTFGSGTRLTVV.

The chain is built from TRBV7-3 and TRBJ2-1, with a tentative D call TRBD2 (6 bases). This CDR3 comprises 14 residues. Germline V gives CDR1 SGHTA, CDR2 FQGTGA. V gave up 5 bases and J gave up 9 bases, with 17 bases separating them. The CDR3 here is CASSPAVFGGEQFF. CDR3 DNA sequence: TGTGCCAGCAGCCCCGCCGTGTTCGGGGGTGAGCAGTTCTTC.

The chain recombines TRBV4-1 with TRBJ2-7; 10 bases fit TRBD2. Looked up from germline, CDR1 is MGHRA and CDR2 is YSYEKL. The CDR3 has 15 amino acids. V dropped 5 bases and J dropped 4; count of bases not matched to a gene: 8. The CDR3 bases are TGCGCCAGCAGCTCCCCACTAGCGGGGAGATACGAGCAGTACTTC. Its translation is CASSSPLAGRYEQYF.

As DNA, the CDR3 is TGTGCCAGCAGCTTAGTGTCGGGGGGCGAGAACAATGAGCAGTTCTTC. Protein: CASSLVSGGENNEQFF. The chain is built from TRBV7-9 and TRBJ2-1; D may be TRBD2 (7 bases). The V gene's germline CDR1 is SEHNR and CDR2 FQNEAQ (reference sequence). V was cut by 1 base and J by 5 bases, with 15 bases left in between. This CDR3 region has 16 residues.

The genes are TRBV6-5 and TRBJ1-3, with D maybe TRBD1 (5 bases). Germline V gene lookup returns CDR1 MNHEY and CDR2 SVGAGI. V lost 7 bases, J lost 0 bases, and 7 bases lay in between. CDR3 length: 13 amino acids. The CDR3 nucleotides read TGTGCCAGCAAACAGGCCTCTGGAAACACCATATATTTT. Its protein is CASKQASGNTIYF.

The rearrangement uses TRBV6-5 and TRBJ1-6; 10 bases fit TRBD1. CDR3 length: 14 amino acids. Looked up from germline, CDR1 is MNHEY and CDR2 is SVGAGI. With 8 bases clipped from V and 8 bases from J, the junction kept 6 bases outside the gene matches. The CDR3, as DNA: TGTGCCAGCGGAAGGACAGGGGGAGATTCACCCCTCCACTTT. It yields the protein CASGRTGGDSPLHF.